A selection of T cell receptor beta chains follows, all from one sample in a study of PD-1 and CTLA-4 blockade in melanoma. The table came from immunoSEQ multiplex PCR; TCRdb's copy has only in-frame clones and leaves some out. Of 15,000 to 20,000 clones in the sample, about 69% were seen once. The specimen was CD8+ T cells from peripheral blood, collected before anti-PD-1 treatment. The receptors stem from a human donor with melanoma. The CDR3 runs from the conserved cysteine through the conserved F or W. The D gene is left open where the match is weak. Rows may omit the clone size; those that give it use once, few, many or a size class.

. TRBJ2-7 TRBV6-5 TRBD1 TGTGCCAGCAGTACCGGGACAGGGAGGGCCGAGCAGTACTTC CASSTGTGRAEQYF
. TRBJ2-3 TRBV4-2 TRBD2 TGTGCCAGCAGCCAAAGCGGGAGGCGGACAGATACGCAGTATTTT CASSQSGRRTDTQYF
. TRBJ1-1 TRBV6-5 . TGTGCCAGCAGTTACAAAATCAGGGTGAACACTGAAGCTTTCTTT CASSYKIRVNTEAFF
few TRBJ1-1 TRBV4-1 . TGCGCCAGCAGCCAAACCCCGACGGAGAACACTGAAGCTTTCTTT CASSQTPTENTEAFF
. TRBJ1-1 TRBV6-5 . TGTGCCACAGCTCTTCCGGGTCTTAACACTGAAGCTTTCTTT CATALPGLNTEAFF
few TRBJ1-5 TRBV16 . TGTGCCAGCAGCCAATCGGGGACGGGGAGCAATCAGCCCCAGCATTTT CASSQSGTGSNQPQHF
. TRBJ1-4 TRBV27 . TGTGCCAGCAGTTACGGGGGGTATGAAAAACTGTTTTTT CASSYGGYEKLFF
. TRBJ2-3 TRBV9 . TGTGCCAGCAGCGTAAGGGAAGACACAGATACGCAGTATTTT CASSVREDTDTQYF
. TRBJ2-5 TRBV11-2 . TGTGCCAGCAGCTTAGAGGAGACCCAGTACTTC CASSLEETQYF
. TRBJ1-2 TRBV29-1 . TGCAGCACCCGGGGGGGCCTTCCTAACTATGGCTACACCTTC CSTRGGLPNYGYTF
few TRBJ2-3 TRBV29-1 . TGCAGCGTTGAAGTTTGGGGGGAGTCTAGCACAGATACGCAGTATTTT CSVEVWGESSTDTQYF
. TRBJ1-1 TRBV5-1 . TGCGCCAGCAGCTTACGGTCGGGAGCTGAAGCTTTCTTT CASSLRSGAEAFF
once TRBJ2-1 TRBV7-9 TRBD1 TGTGCCAGCAGCTTAGCGGGACAGCACTACAATGAGCAGTTCTTC CASSLAGQHYNEQFF
. TRBJ2-5 TRBV10-2 . TGCGCCAGCAGTACAGGGTACCAAGAGACCCAGTACTTC CASSTGYQETQYF
. TRBJ1-2 TRBV6-6 TRBD1 TGTGCCAGCAGTTACTCACGCACAGGGGGTAACTATGGCTACACCTTC CASSYSRTGGNYGYTF
. TRBJ2-2 TRBV7-9 . TGTGCCAGCAGCTTTTTCTCCGGGGAGCTGTTTTTT CASSFFSGELFF
. TRBJ1-2 TRBV27 . TGTGCCAGCGGTTCGATGGGACGGACTGTTTCGTCTGGCTACACCTTC CASGSMGRTVSSGYTF
. TRBJ2-5 TRBV29-1 . TGCAGCGTACAACCACTAGGGCCCCAAGAGACCCAGTACTTC CSVQPLGPQETQYF
. TRBJ2-3 TRBV7-6 . TGTGCCAGCAGCTTAGCGAAGGCAGGGTATGGCGCAGATACGCAGTATTTT CASSLAKAGYGADTQYF
. TRBJ2-7 TRBV12-3/TRBV12-4 . TGTGCCAGCAGTCCTGAGACAGGCTACGAGCAGTACTTC CASSPETGYEQYF
. TRBJ2-7 TRBV10-3 TRBD1 TGTGCCATCACCTCGGACAGGGAGGTGGACGAGCAGTACTTC CAITSDREVDEQYF
. TRBJ2-3 TRBV4-1 . TGCGCCAGCAGCCAAGATGGTCGCGGGCCTAGCACAGATACGCAGTATTTT CASSQDGRGPSTDTQYF
. TRBJ2-2 TRBV6-5 . TGTGCCAGCAGTTGGGACGGACCCCACACCGGGGAGCTGTTTTTT CASSWDGPHTGELFF
. TRBJ1-3 TRBV5-1 . TGCGCCAGCAGCCACCGGCACGTAGGGTCTGGAAACACCATATATTTT CASSHRHVGSGNTIYF
. TRBJ2-7 TRBV9 TRBD2 TGTGCCAGCAGCGCGGGGACTAGCAGATTCTACGAGCAGTACTTC CASSAGTSRFYEQYF
. TRBJ1-5 TRBV6-5 TRBD1 TGTGCCAGCAGGAGGACAGGACGCAATCAGCCCCAGCATTTT CASRRTGRNQPQHF
. TRBJ2-1 TRBV14 . TGTGCCAGCAGCTTCATTTCCAATGAGCAGTTCTTC CASSFISNEQFF
few TRBJ1-4 TRBV7-9 . TGTGCCAGCAGCTCCGTGACAGGAGGGGCTGAAAAACTGTTTTTT CASSSVTGGAEKLFF
few TRBJ2-7 TRBV7-9 . TGTGCCAGCAGCTTTGCCTCAGGGATCTCCTACGAGCAGTACTTC CASSFASGISYEQYF
once TRBJ2-1 TRBV19 . TGTGCCAGTAGTATAGTTCACCTATCCTACAATGAGCAGTTCTTC CASSIVHLSYNEQFF
. TRBJ1-3 TRBV5-4 . TGTGCCAGCAGCTTGACAGGCTCTGGAAACACCATATATTTT CASSLTGSGNTIYF
once TRBJ2-1 TRBV7-9 TRBD2 TGTGCCAGCAGCTTCACTAGCGGGGGGGTTTATGAGCAGTTCTTC CASSFTSGGVYEQFF
. TRBJ2-2 TRBV9 . TGTGCCAGCAGCGTAGCCCCGGGGTTGGGGGAGCTGTTTTTT CASSVAPGLGELFF
. TRBJ2-1 TRBV7-9 . TGTGCCAGCATGTCGGGGCAAGAGGGCAATGAGCAGTTCTTC CASMSGQEGNEQFF
few TRBJ2-1 TRBV19 TRBD2 TGTGCCAGTAGTTGGACTAGCGCCTCCAATGAGCAGTTCTTC CASSWTSASNEQFF
. TRBJ1-3 TRBV11-2 . TGTGCCAGCAGCTTAGTGCCCCCCGGGACTGTTTCTGGAAACACCATATATTTT CASSLVPPGTVSGNTIYF
. TRBJ2-5 TRBV7-9 . TGTGCCAGCAGCACCCCCAGGGGAATACAAGAGACCCAGTACTTC CASSTPRGIQETQYF
. TRBJ2-7 TRBV5-4 . TGTGCCAGCAGCCCCCACCCTGGTGGGTCTCTAAGGGAGCAGTACTTC CASSPHPGGSLREQYF
. TRBJ2-7 TRBV29-1 TRBD1 TGCAGCGTTCGGAGCGAGACAGGGGCCTACGAGCAGTACTTC CSVRSETGAYEQYF
. TRBJ2-5 TRBV7-9 . TGTGCCAGCAGCTGGGAGGGGGAGGGTGGAGAGACCCAGTACTTC CASSWEGEGGETQYF
. TRBJ2-3 TRBV10-3 . TGTGCCATCAGTACGGGACCCAGCACAGATACGCAGTATTTT CAISTGPSTDTQYF
. TRBJ1-2 TRBV5-4 TRBD1 TGTGCCAGCAGCTTCCAGGGGGTGGAGGGCTACACCTTC CASSFQGVEGYTF
. TRBJ1-5 TRBV18 . TGTGCCAGCTCATATGGGGAACGCGTAGGCAATCAGCCCCAGCATTTT CASSYGERVGNQPQHF
. TRBJ2-7 TRBV12-3/TRBV12-4 . TGTGCCAGCAGTTTAACCCTCTACGAGCAGTACTTC CASSLTLYEQYF
. TRBJ2-1 TRBV27 TRBD2 TGTGCCAGCACCCCAGGCGGACTAGCGGGGAATGAGCAGTTCTTC CASTPGGLAGNEQFF
. TRBJ1-5 TRBV7-8 . TGTGCCAGCAGCCCAGGCCGGACAGCGGAGCAGCCCCAGCATTTT CASSPGRTAEQPQHF
. TRBJ2-7 TRBV29-1 . TGCAGCGTTGTCTTGCCCCTTCTACCCTACGAGCAGTACTTC CSVVLPLLPYEQYF
. TRBJ1-1 TRBV30 . TGTGCCTGGAGTGTAACGACAGGCCATGAAGCTTTCTTT CAWSVTTGHEAFF
once TRBJ1-2 TRBV12-3/TRBV12-4 . TGTGCCAGCTTCACTGCAGACCTCTATGGCTACACCTTC CASFTADLYGYTF
. TRBJ2-7 TRBV4-2 . TGTGCCAGCAGCTTCATATGGGACGTGGAAAGGGGTCAAGAGCAGTACTTC CASSFIWDVERGQEQYF
. TRBJ2-2 TRBV5-6 . TGTGCCAGCAGCTTGTATATCAGGGGGGTGAACACCGGGGAGCTGTTTTTT CASSLYIRGVNTGELFF
. TRBJ1-2 TRBV14 . TGTGCCAGCAGCCAAGATCTTAGGGACATCAACTATGGCTACACCTTC CASSQDLRDINYGYTF
. TRBJ1-4 TRBV25-1 . TGTGCCAGCAGTGTCCCGGGAGAAAAACTGTTTTTT CASSVPGEKLFF